The next 32 T cell receptor beta chains were all read from a single sample in a study of chemoradiotherapy in HPV16-positive cancers. Here immunoSEQ multiplex PCR was the method, and the copy in TCRdb shows in-frame clones only, minus some. The data show roughly 10,000 clones, with 80% to 85% seen just once and around 2.8% held by the top ten. The sample in question was blood, obtained from a patient who underwent chemoradiotherapy. Receptors were obtained from a human donor with HPV-associated anogenital cancer.

This sequence joins TRBV7-9 and TRBJ2-7, with a weak D call TRBD1 (5 bases). Germline-derived CDR1 and CDR2 are SEHNR and FQNEAQ (reference sequence). The germline V and J ends were trimmed by 5 bases and 1 base, with 15 bases remaining between them. The CDR3 spans 15 residues. The CDR3 loop reads CASSPGLGPSYEQYF. DNA of the CDR3: TGTGCCAGCAGCCCAGGCTTGGGGCCTTCCTACGAGCAGTACTTC.

The rearrangement uses TRBV6-5 and TRBJ2-7; D is ambiguous. In germline, CDR1 is MNHEY, CDR2 SVGAGI. The CDR3 has 12 amino acids. V dropped 5 bases and J dropped 6 bases, with 11 bases sitting between them. CDR3 amino acids: CASSIGELEQYF. The CDR3 DNA follows: TGTGCCAGCAGTATTGGAGAGCTCGAGCAGTACTTC.

This clone was detected only once. This chain joins TRBV7-8 and TRBJ2-7; the D is unclear. The CDR3 runs 14 residues. The V end was cut by 0 bases, the J end by 0 bases, with 6 bases between. Germline V lookup: CDR1 SGHVS, CDR2 FQNEAQ. Here the CDR3 reads CASSLAELSYEQYF. CDR3 nucleotide sequence: TGTGCCAGCAGCTTAGCCGAGCTCTCCTACGAGCAGTACTTC.

V gene TRBV7-6 combines with J gene TRBJ2-2; TRBD1 might be the D (5 bases). The length of the CDR3 is 17 residues. Germline lookup yields CDR1 SGHVS and CDR2 FNYEAQ. Trimming left V 1 base short and J 4 bases short, with 16 bases between. DNA for the CDR3: TGTGCCAGCAGCTTAGTGGCGAACAGCCAGGGCACCGGGGAGCTGTTTTTT. Translating it yields CASSLVANSQGTGELFF.

The table lists this clone with a count of one. This chain links TRBV19 with TRBJ2-3, with 9 positions matching TRBD2. V was clipped by 3 bases and J by 6 bases; unmatched bases: 10. In germline, CDR1 is LNHDA, CDR2 SQIVND (reference sequence). The CDR3 covers 16 residues. The CDR3 coding sequence is TGTGCCAGTAGTATTGGAGGCGGGGGGGCTCGCGATACGCAGTATTTT. Residues: CASSIGGGGARDTQYF.

Only a few counts were recorded for this clone. The rearrangement joins TRBV28 to TRBJ1-2; TRBD1 might be the D (6 bases). V was pared by 8 bases and J by 4 bases, with 23 bases between. The germline gives CDR1 MDHEN, CDR2 SYDVKM. The CDR3 has 16 amino acids. CDR3 nucleotides: TGTGCCAGCGTCCACCCTGGGGGCACAGCCGGCTATGGCTACACCTTC. Translation: CASVHPGGTAGYGYTF.

This chain links TRBV11-1 with TRBJ2-7, with 8 positions matching TRBD1. After removal of 1 base from V and 3 bases from J, the junction contained 14 bases not matched to a gene. Germline lookup yields CDR1 SGHAT and CDR2 FQDESV (reference sequence). CDR3 length equals 18 residues. The CDR3 sequence: CASSLDSVYATGVYEQYF. The CDR3 DNA reads TGTGCCAGCAGCTTAGACTCCGTTTATGCGACAGGGGTCTACGAGCAGTACTTC.

The V call is TRBV28, the J call TRBJ2-5; TRBD1 matches at 8 bases. The CDR3 totals 16 residues. Germline lookup yields CDR1 MDHEN and CDR2 SYDVKM. V lost 4 bases and J lost 5; bases outside the gene matches: 12. This CDR3 reads CASSWTGMEVRETQYF. In DNA, the CDR3 is TGTGCCAGCAGTTGGACAGGGATGGAAGTACGGGAGACCCAGTACTTC.

Concerning this clone itself: A junction end diverges from the germline sequence, so it may reflect a read error. The V gene is TRBV7-7, the J gene TRBJ2-7, with a weak D call TRBD1 (7 bases). The CDR3 loop spans 14 amino acids. Germline values: CDR1 SSHAT, CDR2 FNYEAQ (reference sequence). The CDR3 loop reads CASSFGGQSSEQYF. Here the CDR3 DNA reads TGTGCCAGCAGCTTCGGGGGACAGTCCTCCGAGCAGTACTTC.

The rearrangement joins TRBV7-3 to TRBJ1-1, with D tentatively TRBD1 (6 bases). This CDR3 is 15 amino acids long. Trimming left V 2 bases short and J 1 base short, with 11 bases between. Germline CDR1 SGHTA, CDR2 FQGTGA. In nucleotides, the CDR3 is TGTGCCAGCAGCTTAGGGGGCTCGGGGAACACTGAAGCTTTCTTT. Translation: CASSLGGSGNTEAFF.

The genes are TRBV7-9 and TRBJ1-2; D perhaps matches TRBD1 (6 bases). Trimming pared 2 bases from V and 8 bases from J, leaving 12 bases between. This CDR3 comprises 13 residues. Germline V gene lookup returns CDR1 SEHNR and CDR2 FQNEAQ (reference sequence). CDR3 sequence: CASSLRDIGGYTF. CDR3 DNA sequence: TGTGCCAGCAGCTTACGGGACATCGGGGGCTACACCTTC.

J is TRBJ2-2 and V is TRBV10-1, with D maybe TRBD2 (6 bases). V was clipped by 3 bases and J by 7 bases, with 12 bases between them. CDR1 and CDR2 from the germline V gene are WNHNN and SYGVQD (reference sequence). The CDR3 loop spans 14 amino acids. This chain's CDR3 is CASSEEGAGGELFF. The CDR3 DNA follows: TGCGCCAGCAGTGAAGAGGGAGCGGGCGGGGAGCTGTTTTTT.

V and J are TRBV29-1 and TRBJ1-4, with D possibly being TRBD1 (5 bases). This CDR3 spans 15 amino acids. CDR1 is SQVTM, CDR2 ANQGSEA, per germline. Deletions cut 3 bases from V and 8 bases from J, with 19 bases between. The CDR3 DNA follows: TGCAGCGTTGAGGTCGGGTCTGGGGCCCGAGAAAAACTGTTTTTT. The encoded protein is CSVEVGSGAREKLFF.

This clone was seen just once. V usage is TRBV27 and J usage is TRBJ1-6; tentative D call: TRBD1 (5 bases). This CDR3 region has 13 residues. Looked up from germline, CDR1 is MNHEY and CDR2 is SMNVEV (reference sequence). Trimming took off 10 bases at V and 8 bases at J, with 15 bases between the two ends. CDR3 loop: CATPGQGYSPLHF. CDR3 nucleotide sequence: TGTGCCACCCCAGGGCAGGGATATTCACCCCTCCACTTT.

This chain joins TRBV6-6 and TRBJ1-3; D gene ambiguous. In germline, CDR1 is MNHNY, CDR2 SVGAGI (reference sequence). V lost 2 bases, J lost 0 bases, and 8 bases lay in between. The CDR3 length is 15 residues. The CDR3 nucleotides read TGTGCCAGCAGTTACCTTGTCAGCTCTGGAAACACCATATATTTT. Protein: CASSYLVSSGNTIYF.

This chain links TRBV10-2 with TRBJ2-1, with 11 bases fitting TRBD2. J lost 5 bases, V lost 10 bases, and 7 bases had no gene match. CDR1 is WSHSY and CDR2 is SAAADI in the germline V gene. The CDR3 contains 14 residues. The CDR3 here is CATASSGGHNEQFF. The CDR3 coding sequence is TGCGCCACCGCGTCTAGCGGGGGGCACAATGAGCAGTTCTTC.

To note about this clone: One end of the junction fails to match germline, which may point to a read error. The chain links TRBV6-1 to TRBJ2-5, with 10 bases lining up with TRBD2. CDR1 and CDR2 (germline): MNHNS, SASEGT. This CDR3 is built from 17 residues. CDR3 loop: CASSQASGGNLQETQYF. As DNA, the CDR3 is TGTGCCAGCAGTCAAGCTAGCGGGGGTAATCTTCAAGAGACCCAGTACTTC.

The rearrangement uses TRBV11-3 and TRBJ2-3; the D gene is possibly TRBD1 (5 bases). This CDR3 comprises 14 residues. CDR1 SGHNT and CDR2 YENEEA come from the germline V gene. Between the trimmed V and J ends, which lost 2 bases and 7 bases, there was a span of 13 bases. This CDR3 is CASSLRAGSNTQYF. The CDR3 DNA sequence: TGTGCCAGCAGCTTAAGGGCAGGGTCAAATACGCAGTATTTT.

The V and J genes are TRBV19 and TRBJ2-3; 9 bases align to TRBD2. V lost 0 bases and J lost 7; bases outside the gene matches: 11. There are 17 residues in the CDR3. Germline values: CDR1 LNHDA, CDR2 SQIVND (reference sequence). In DNA, the CDR3 is TGTGCCAGTAGTATAGAGAGAGCGCGGGGGGGCGTAAATACGCAGTATTTT. This gives the protein CASSIERARGGVNTQYF.

The table lists this clone with a few counts. The chain uses TRBV5-1 and TRBJ1-6, with D possibly matching TRBD1 (5 bases). Trimming shortened V by 2 bases and J by 9 bases, and 6 bases separated the two germline ends. Germline loops: CDR1 SGHRS, CDR2 YFSETQ. The length of the CDR3 is 12 residues. For the CDR3, the DNA is TGCGCCAGCAGCTTTGGGGGTTCACCCCTCCACTTT. Translating it yields CASSFGGSPLHF.

The chain carries TRBV28 and TRBJ2-1, with 8 bases aligning to TRBD1. The CDR3 totals 15 residues. CDR1 MDHEN and CDR2 SYDVKM come from the germline V gene. Trimming cost V 2 bases and J 8 bases; bases outside gene matches: 8. The DNA for the CDR3 is TGTGCCAGCAGTTTACGTAGGACAGGGCCCCATGAGCAGTTCTTC. Protein product: CASSLRRTGPHEQFF.

In DNA, the CDR3 is TGTGCCAGTAGTCGGTCCAGTCAAGAGACCCAGTACTTC. Its translation: CASSRSSQETQYF. The rearrangement uses TRBV19 and TRBJ2-5; D is ambiguous. V lost 5 bases, J lost 2 bases, and 9 bases lay in between. The length of the CDR3 is 13 residues. Germline CDR1 LNHDA, CDR2 SQIVND (reference sequence).

The chain links TRBV5-1 to TRBJ2-5, with no clear D. CDR1 is SGHRS and CDR2 is YFSETQ in the germline V gene. V shed 0 bases and J shed 2 bases, with 5 bases lying between them. CDR3 length: 13 residues. CDR3 in amino acids: CASSLGRQETQYF. CDR3 DNA sequence: TGCGCCAGCAGCTTGGGCAGACAAGAGACCCAGTACTTC.

The V call is TRBV12-5, the J call TRBJ2-1; D possibly corresponds to TRBD1 (6 bases). With 3 bases removed from V and 5 bases from J, the gap between germline ends came to 11 bases. The CDR3 is 14 amino acids. Germline V CDR1 and CDR2: LGHNT, FRNRAP. Here the CDR3 reads CASGFVGADNEQFF. CDR3 sequence (DNA): TGTGCTAGTGGTTTTGTGGGGGCGGACAATGAGCAGTTCTTC.

This clone has a single count. The CDR3 DNA is TGTGCCAGCAGAATGACAGGGAATGGAGAGCAGTACTTC. Residues: CASRMTGNGEQYF. V and J are TRBV6-5 and TRBJ2-7, with 7 bases fitting TRBD1. V trimming: 6 bases; J trimming: 7 bases; junction bases outside the gene matches: 9. This CDR3 region has 13 residues. The germline V gene encodes CDR1 MNHEY and CDR2 SVGAGI.

V usage is TRBV4-3 and J usage is TRBJ1-6, with 7 bases fitting TRBD1. This CDR3 is 15 amino acids long. The V segment lost 2 bases and the J segment 5 bases; nucleotides outside the gene matches: 3. Germline V gene data show CDR1 as LGHNA and CDR2 as YSLEER. This chain's CDR3 is CASSQNRGNNSPLHF. CDR3 nucleotides: TGCGCCAGCAGCCAAAACAGGGGAAATAATTCACCCCTCCACTTT.

The CDR3 DNA reads as TGTGCCAGCAGCGACCGGGGCAACACTGAAGCTTTCTTT. Translation: CASSDRGNTEAFF. This chain uses TRBV7-6 with TRBJ1-1; D is perhaps TRBD1 (5 bases). The CDR3 is 13 amino acids. V dropped 5 bases and J dropped 2 bases, with 9 bases sitting between them. The germline CDR1 and CDR2 sequences are SGHVS and FNYEAQ.

This chain connects TRBV28 to TRBJ1-2; D gene uncertain. The CDR3 is made up of 12 amino acids. V was clipped by 2 bases and J by 8 bases, with 9 bases between them. Germline V lookup: CDR1 MDHEN, CDR2 SYDVKM. As DNA, the CDR3 is TGTGCCAGCAGTTTAGATCTCGGGGGCTACACCTTC. Amino acids: CASSLDLGGYTF.

CDR3 sequence (DNA): TGTGCCAGCAGCTCGAAAGTGGCTAGCGGGGGTACCTCCTACGAGCAGTACTTC. Translating it yields CASSSKVASGGTSYEQYF. The chain recombines TRBV7-3 with TRBJ2-7, with 10 bases that match TRBD2. Trimming removed 4 bases from V and 0 bases from J; junction bases left unmatched: 12. The CDR3 contains 18 residues. From germline, CDR1 is SGHTA and CDR2 FQGTGA.

The V and J genes are TRBV7-9 and TRBJ1-3; D is uncertain. From germline, CDR1 is SEHNR and CDR2 FQNEAQ (reference sequence). This CDR3 is built from 13 residues. Trimming took off 9 bases at V and 0 bases at J, with 9 bases between the two ends. DNA for the CDR3: TGTGCCAGTCGAAAGGACTCTGGAAACACCATATATTTT. Translation gives CASRKDSGNTIYF.

The chain links TRBV7-2 to TRBJ1-1; D remains ambiguous. Germline CDR1 reads SGHTA; CDR2 reads FQGNSA. Trimming took off 0 bases at V and 0 bases at J, with 2 bases between the two ends. There are 13 residues in the CDR3. This CDR3 reads CASSLAMNTEAFF. CDR3 sequence (DNA): TGTGCCAGCAGCTTAGCTATGAACACTGAAGCTTTCTTT.

The rearrangement links TRBV5-8 to TRBJ2-1; 10 nucleotides align to TRBD1. The J segment lost 10 bases and the V segment lost 4 bases, leaving 8 bases of the junction unmatched. Germline CDR1 is SGHTS and CDR2 is YDEGEE. This CDR3 contains 14 residues. The CDR3 coding sequence is TGTGCCAGCAGCCCCTACTCGACAGGGGGCGAGCAGTTCTTC. Encoded protein: CASSPYSTGGEQFF.